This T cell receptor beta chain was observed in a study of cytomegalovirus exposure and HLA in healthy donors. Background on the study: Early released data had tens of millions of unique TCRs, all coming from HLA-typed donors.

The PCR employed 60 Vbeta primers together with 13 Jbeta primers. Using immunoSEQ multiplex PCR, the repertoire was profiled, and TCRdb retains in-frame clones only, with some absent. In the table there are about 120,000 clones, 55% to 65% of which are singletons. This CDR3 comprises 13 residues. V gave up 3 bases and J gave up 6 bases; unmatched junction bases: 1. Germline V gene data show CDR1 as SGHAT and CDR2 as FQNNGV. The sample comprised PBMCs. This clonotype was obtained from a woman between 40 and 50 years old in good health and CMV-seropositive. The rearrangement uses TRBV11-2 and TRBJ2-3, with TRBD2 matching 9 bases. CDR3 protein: CASSFSGSDTQYF. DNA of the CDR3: TGTGCCAGCAGCTTTAGCGGGAGCGATACGCAGTATTTT.